The source of this TCR beta chain is a study of T cells in Graves' hyperthyroidism and ophthalmopathy. The CDR3 covers 13 residues. An absence of ophthalmopathy progression within 18 months meant stable Graves' hyperthyroidism. Newly diagnosed hyperthyroidism, duration under 2 months, in patients aged 18 to 65. The study excluded patients with uncontrolled infection, other autoimmune disease, pregnancy or lactation. For the diagnoses, clinical symptoms, serum thyroxine and TRAb, thyroid ultrasound and orbital computed tomography were used. Amplified TCR beta CDR3 regions came from RNA transcripts. First-round RT-PCR with HTBI primers amplified the TCR CDR3 region. TCRdb re-called the multiplex PCR reads through MiXCR, storing one row per CDR3 protein. Of more than 300,000 distinct CDR3 sequences in the sample, about 12% are singletons; the top ten hold about 9.1%. There are many counts of this clonotype. A much more abundant neighbour one base away suggests this may be a read error.

The chain joins TRBV12-3 or TRBV12-4 to TRBJ1-1, with D uncertain. The receptor's source is a woman aged 18-29 years with Graves' hyperthyroidism. Material for sequencing was blood. The CDR3 coding sequence is TGTGCCAGCAGTTCAACAGCGAACACTGCAGCTTTCTTT. As protein: CASSSTANTAAFF.